This TCR beta chain was recovered during a study of response to subunit inactivated influenza vaccine. Study-wide points: Authors suggested each seasonal influenza vaccination recruits few new T cells.

Germline CDR1 ENHRY, CDR2 SYGVKD. This CDR3 is 16 amino acids long. V gave up 5 bases and J gave up 1 base; unmatched junction bases: 9. TCRdb processed the RT-PCR reads anew with MiXCR; each CDR3 protein has one entry. The sample comprises 610,000 or so distinct CDR3 sequences, around 15% of which are singletons, and 11% rests with the top ten. This clonotype turned up a few times. No antigen is known for it. The TCR was taken from a man aged 50 or older who received an inactivated influenza vaccine. This chain links TRBV10-3 with TRBJ2-5; 8 bases line up with TRBD2. Material: PBMCs from blood, obtained approximately 13 days after vaccination. The CDR3 sequence is CAISKNSGEIQETQYF. For the CDR3, the DNA is TGTGCCATCAGTAAGAATAGCGGGGAAATCCAAGAGACCCAGTACTTC.